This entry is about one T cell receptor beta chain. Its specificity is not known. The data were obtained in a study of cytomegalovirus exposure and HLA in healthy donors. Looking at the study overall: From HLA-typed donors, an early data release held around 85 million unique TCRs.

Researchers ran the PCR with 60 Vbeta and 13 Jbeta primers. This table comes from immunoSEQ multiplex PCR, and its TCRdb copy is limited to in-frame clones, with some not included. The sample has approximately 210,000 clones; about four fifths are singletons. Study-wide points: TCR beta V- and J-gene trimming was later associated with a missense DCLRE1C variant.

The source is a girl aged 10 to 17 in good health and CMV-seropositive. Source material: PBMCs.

CDR3 region: CASSLPTGDSPLHF. In nucleotides, the CDR3 is TGTGCCAGCAGCCTGCCGACAGGGGACTCACCCCTCCACTTT. This rearrangement joins TRBV5-6 to TRBJ1-6, with 8 bases matching TRBD1. Germline CDR1 SGHDT, CDR2 YYEEEE. V was clipped by 4 bases and J by 10 bases; unmatched bases: 7. The CDR3 runs 14 residues.